Following are 4 T cell receptor beta chains from one sample sequenced in a study of cytomegalovirus exposure and HLA in healthy donors. Vbeta (60) and Jbeta (13) primers were used in the PCR. Method: immunoSEQ multiplex PCR; TCRdb's copy keeps in-frame clones and lacks some. In the table there are over 150,000 clones, 80% of which are singletons. Input material: PBMCs. The receptors were gathered from a man aged 25-40 years in good health and CMV-seronegative.

This rearrangement joins TRBV11-1 to TRBJ2-5; possibly TRBD1 for D (5 bases). The CDR3 runs to 15 residues. V was cut by 1 base and J by 7 bases, with 16 bases left in between. Germline CDR1 is SGHAT and CDR2 is FQDESV (reference sequence). DNA of the CDR3: TGTGCCAGCAGCTTAGAGGCAAACCTAAGGGGGACCCAGTACTTC. It specifies CASSLEANLRGTQYF.

The J gene is TRBJ2-1, the V gene TRBV11-3; the D is unclear. The CDR3 is 16 amino acids. The ends were cut back, 0 bases at V and 0 bases at J, with 9 bases in the middle. Germline-derived CDR1 and CDR2 are SGHNT and YENEEA. This CDR3 is CASSLDHSRSYNEQFF. In DNA form, the CDR3 reads TGTGCCAGCAGCTTAGATCACAGCCGCTCCTACAATGAGCAGTTCTTC.

This clone was seen more than once but under ten times. V and J are TRBV11-2 and TRBJ2-7; D unresolved. Germline V lookup: CDR1 SGHAT, CDR2 FQNNGV. This CDR3 has 12 residues. The V end lost 2 bases, the J end lost 3 bases, and 5 bases lay between the germline ends. The CDR3 DNA reads as TGTGCCAGCAGCTTATCAGTCTACGAGCAGTACTTC. Its translation: CASSLSVYEQYF.

V usage is TRBV9 and J usage is TRBJ2-4; perhaps TRBD2 as D (6 bases). Between the trimmed V and J ends, which lost 0 bases and 0 bases, there was a span of 16 bases. Germline CDR1 SGDLS, CDR2 YYNGEE. The length of the CDR3 is 18 residues. The CDR3, as DNA: TGTGCCAGCAGCGTAGGCGGGGCCCAGGGACTAGCCAAAAACATTCAGTACTTC. Its translation: CASSVGGAQGLAKNIQYF.